The text below deals with one T cell receptor (beta chain). What it binds is not known. At one of its ends the junction is not consistent with the germline gene, which may arise from a read error. Libraries were prepared by immunoSEQ multiplex PCR; TCRdb keeps only in-frame clonotypes and omits some of them. Of about 1.1 million clones in the sample, 78% were seen once. This specimen comes from a study of shared clonotypes between healthy human individuals. This CDR3 has 14 amino acids. CDR1 MNHNS and CDR2 SASEGT come from the germline V gene. Study-level findings and limits: A limitation of the genetic and exposure-history diversity represented arose from few donors. Sampling covered blood only; tissue repertoires likely differ. Across subsets, estimated richness was generally greater for naive than for memory populations.

The TCR sequence derives from a man between 18 and 35 years old in good health. Some clones in this sample may be carry-over from other donors' samples. The chain couples TRBV6-1 to TRBJ2-5; D may correspond to TRBD1 or TRBD2 (5 bases each). The material sequenced was memory CD4+ T cells from PBMCs. Sample subset: CD45RA-negative fraction. In DNA, the CDR3 is TGTGCCAGCAGTGAAGTAGGGGATATATCCCGAGGGAACTTC. This translates into CASSEVGDISRGNF.